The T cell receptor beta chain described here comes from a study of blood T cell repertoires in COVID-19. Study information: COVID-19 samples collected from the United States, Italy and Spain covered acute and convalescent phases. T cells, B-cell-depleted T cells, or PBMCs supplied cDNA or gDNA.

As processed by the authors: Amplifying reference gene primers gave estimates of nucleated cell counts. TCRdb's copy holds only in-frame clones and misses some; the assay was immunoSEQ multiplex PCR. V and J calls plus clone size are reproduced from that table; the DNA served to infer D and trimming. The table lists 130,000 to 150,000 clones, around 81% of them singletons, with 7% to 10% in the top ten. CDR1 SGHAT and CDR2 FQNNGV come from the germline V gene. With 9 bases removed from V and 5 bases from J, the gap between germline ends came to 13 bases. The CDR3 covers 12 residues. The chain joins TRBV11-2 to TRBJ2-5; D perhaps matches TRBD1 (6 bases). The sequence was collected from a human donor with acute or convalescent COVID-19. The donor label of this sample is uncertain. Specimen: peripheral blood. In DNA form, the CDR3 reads TGTGCCAGTAACAGGGCCCGGGAGACCCAGTACTTC. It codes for CASNRARETQYF.